The 32 T cell receptor beta chains reported below all come from one sample, sequenced in a study of cytomegalovirus exposure and HLA in healthy donors (dated by TCRdb to the late 2010s). Receptor libraries were prepared by the immunoSEQ multiplex PCR assay. TCRdb mirrors the immuneACCESS table, restricted to in-frame sequences. Some clones are absent from its copies; in checked studies, under half trace to an unresolved V gene, and the reason for the others is unknown. In all, the sample holds roughly 130,000 clones, and approximately 87% of those were seen once. The ten top clones hold under 3% of the sample. The sequenced sample was PBMCs. These receptors were collected from a man younger than 30 in good health and CMV-seronegative.

The V call is TRBV2, the J call TRBJ1-5; 7 positions match TRBD1. V was pared by 3 bases and J by 5 bases, with 4 bases of the junction left unmatched. Germline assignment: CDR1 SNHLY and CDR2 FYNNEI. The length of the CDR3 is 14 residues. The CDR3 sequence is CASSELGGDQPQHF. The CDR3 nucleotides are TGTGCCAGCAGTGAGCTAGGGGGCGATCAGCCCCAGCATTTT.

The chain links TRBV5-6 to TRBJ2-3, with 9 bases lining up with TRBD2. The germline CDR1 and CDR2 sequences are SGHDT and YYEEEE. CDR3 length: 16 amino acids. With V trimmed by 0 bases and J by 2 bases, 4 bases remained unmatched. The chain's CDR3 is CASSLALAGHTDTQYF. The CDR3 coding sequence is TGTGCCAGCAGCTTGGCCCTAGCGGGGCACACAGATACGCAGTATTTT.

The chain joins TRBV6-1 to TRBJ1-5; 7 positions agree with TRBD1. With V trimmed by 4 bases and J by 8 bases, 14 bases remained unmatched. CDR3 length equals 16 residues. From germline, CDR1 is MNHNS and CDR2 SASEGT. CDR3 sequence reads: CASSAPRDRVGEPQHF. CDR3 in DNA: TGTGCCAGCAGTGCACCAAGAGACAGGGTCGGAGAGCCCCAGCATTTT.

This chain connects TRBV15 to TRBJ1-2; 9 bases map to TRBD1. Germline values: CDR1 LNHNV, CDR2 YYDKDF (reference sequence). The CDR3 runs to 14 residues. Trimming cost V 5 bases and J 4 bases; bases outside gene matches: 5. For the CDR3, the DNA is TGTGCCACCAGCCGGGACAGGGATCTCTATGGCTACACCTTC. Protein product: CATSRDRDLYGYTF.

The chain employs TRBV6-6 and TRBJ2-1; a weak D match, TRBD2 (5 bases). CDR1 and CDR2 from the germline V gene are MNHNY and SVGAGI (reference sequence). This CDR3 spans 13 amino acids. With 5 bases removed from V and 4 bases from J, the gap between germline ends came to 9 bases. CDR3 nucleotide sequence: TGTGCCAGCAGTCCGGGATCTTACAATGAGCAGTTCTTC. It translates to CASSPGSYNEQFF.

This rearrangement joins TRBV7-6 to TRBJ2-2; 8 nucleotides line up with TRBD1. This CDR3 is built from 17 residues. The V and J ends lost 1 base and 3 bases, in that order; junction bases with no gene match: 7. Germline V CDR1 and CDR2: SGHVS, FNYEAQ. The CDR3 spells CASSLENRGTHTGELFF. CDR3 DNA sequence: TGTGCCAGCAGCTTAGAGAACAGGGGGACCCACACCGGGGAGCTGTTTTTT.

The chain couples TRBV6-1 to TRBJ2-7; 8 bases are shared with TRBD1. The germline V gene has CDR1 MNHNS and CDR2 SASEGT. The CDR3 sequence is 14 residues long. Trimming cost V 6 bases and J 0 bases; bases outside gene matches: 4. CDR3 DNA sequence: TGTGCCAGCAGGGTGGACAGGGACTCCTACGAGCAGTACTTC. It is translated as CASRVDRDSYEQYF.

The chain has TRBV28 and TRBJ1-5; possible D gene TRBD1, 6 bases. CDR1 MDHEN and CDR2 SYDVKM come from the germline V gene. The CDR3 covers 14 residues. V lost 8 bases to trimming and J lost 9 bases, with 20 bases between them. The CDR3 sequence is CASRGAGDLRPQHF. The CDR3 coding sequence is TGTGCCAGCCGTGGGGCAGGGGACCTTCGGCCCCAGCATTTT.

J is TRBJ2-7 and V is TRBV7-6, with a weak D call TRBD1 (5 bases). In germline, CDR1 is SGHVS, CDR2 FNYEAQ. The CDR3 covers 16 residues. The germline V and J ends were trimmed by 1 base and 2 bases, with 15 bases remaining between them. The CDR3 is CASSLGAGPGTYEQYF. The CDR3 DNA reads as TGTGCCAGCAGCTTAGGAGCAGGGCCAGGGACCTACGAGCAGTACTTC.

The gene calls are TRBV2 and TRBJ2-2; perhaps TRBD2 as D (6 bases). The CDR3 covers 16 residues. From germline, CDR1 is SNHLY and CDR2 FYNNEI. Trimming shortened V by 6 bases and J by 0 bases, and 14 bases separated the two germline ends. CDR3 sequence reads: CASSPRDFANTGELFF. The CDR3 DNA reads as TGTGCCAGCAGCCCCCGGGACTTCGCGAACACCGGGGAGCTGTTTTTT.

The V and J genes are TRBV7-9 and TRBJ2-5; 7 bases map to TRBD2. After removal of 7 bases from V and 5 bases from J, the junction contained 1 base not matched to a gene. The CDR3 is 11 amino acids. The germline V gene encodes CDR1 SEHNR and CDR2 FQNEAQ (reference sequence). The CDR3 reads CASTGRETQYF. The CDR3 DNA sequence: TGTGCCAGCACCGGGAGGGAGACCCAGTACTTC.

The chain combines TRBV29-1 with TRBJ2-5; 12 positions match TRBD1. This CDR3 has 16 residues. Trimming removed 1 base from V and 6 bases from J; junction bases left unmatched: 9. Germline values: CDR1 SQVTM, CDR2 ANQGSEA. CDR3 loop: CSVEGDGTGGRKTQYF. Here the CDR3 DNA reads TGCAGCGTTGAAGGGGATGGGACAGGGGGCAGGAAGACCCAGTACTTC.

V and J are TRBV7-8 and TRBJ2-7; D remains unclear. Per the germline V gene, CDR1 is SGHVS and CDR2 is FQNEAQ. This CDR3 region has 15 residues. Between the trimmed V and J ends, which lost 2 bases and 0 bases, there was a span of 11 bases. CDR3 DNA: TGTGCCAGCAGCTTACTGGGCTCCGTCTCCTACGAGCAGTACTTC. This translates into CASSLLGSVSYEQYF.

The V call is TRBV5-6, the J call TRBJ1-5; D is unclear. V was shortened by 4 bases and J by 6 bases, with 5 bases between the two germline ends. This CDR3 region has 11 residues. Germline V gene data show CDR1 as SGHDT and CDR2 as YYEEEE. The CDR3 coding sequence is TGTGCCAGCAGCCCTCCTCAGCCCCAGCATTTT. This translates into CASSPPQPQHF.

V is TRBV19 and J is TRBJ1-6; unclear D gene. Germline lookup yields CDR1 LNHDA and CDR2 SQIVND (reference sequence). V lost 3 bases to trimming and J lost 9 bases, with 24 bases between them. This CDR3 spans 18 amino acids. CDR3 residues: CASSITRWDFGDSSPLHF. The CDR3 nucleotides are TGTGCCAGTAGTATCACCCGGTGGGATTTCGGGGATTCTTCACCCCTCCACTTT.

This chain uses TRBV2 with TRBJ1-6; 7 positions agree with TRBD1. Unmatched junction bases numbered 2, after V lost 7 bases and J lost 5 bases. This CDR3 is 13 amino acids long. Per the germline V gene, CDR1 is SNHLY and CDR2 is FYNNEI. The CDR3 nucleotides are TGTGCCAGCACAGGGGGAAATAATTCACCCCTCCACTTT. Its protein is CASTGGNNSPLHF.

The chain combines TRBV2 with TRBJ2-5, with 9 positions matching TRBD1. The CDR3 is made up of 15 amino acids. Germline V gene sequence: CDR1 SNHLY, CDR2 FYNNEI. J lost 4 bases, V lost 6 bases, and 9 bases had no gene match. CDR3 nucleotide sequence: TGTGCCAGCAGGGAACAGGGGGCCGGGGGAGAGACCCAGTACTTC. Protein product: CASREQGAGGETQYF.

The chain employs TRBV9 and TRBJ2-5; TRBD2 matches at 7 bases. Per the germline V gene, CDR1 is SGDLS and CDR2 is YYNGEE. This CDR3 is 15 amino acids long. V was clipped by 2 bases and J by 5 bases; unmatched bases: 9. CDR3 protein: CASSVAGGFEETQYF. The CDR3 DNA follows: TGTGCCAGCAGCGTGGCCGGGGGGTTCGAGGAGACCCAGTACTTC.

The chain recombines TRBV6-6 with TRBJ1-4; TRBD1 might be the D (6 bases). V dropped 6 bases and J dropped 7 bases, with 15 bases sitting between them. The CDR3 covers 14 residues. The germline CDR1 and CDR2 sequences are MNHNY and SVGAGI (reference sequence). CDR3 loop: CASRPDRTFEKLFF. The CDR3 coding sequence is TGTGCCAGCAGGCCAGACAGGACCTTTGAAAAACTGTTTTTT.

This clone occurred once. At one of its ends the junction is not consistent with the germline gene, which may arise from a read error. The chain is built from TRBV5-6 and TRBJ2-5; 7 nucleotides line up with TRBD1. The CDR3 consists of 14 residues. Looked up from germline, CDR1 is SGHDT and CDR2 is YYEEEE. The CDR3 region has the DNA TGTGCCAGCTGCTTTGGGACAGCCCAAGAGACCCAGTACTTC. Amino acids: CASCFGTAQETQYF.

The CDR3 DNA sequence: TGTGCCAGCAGTTGGCGTCTCGGGTACAATGAGCAGTTCTTC. The encoded protein is CASSWRLGYNEQFF. The chain couples TRBV6-5 to TRBJ2-1; D is unresolved. Germline lookup yields CDR1 MNHEY and CDR2 SVGAGI. Trimming stripped 4 bases from V and 4 bases from J, with 11 bases between. The CDR3 runs 14 residues.

The rearrangement uses TRBV10-3 and TRBJ1-5, with 7 bases aligning to TRBD1. Trimming at V came to 0 bases and at J to 5 bases, leaving 13 bases not matched to a gene. The CDR3 length is 18 residues. Germline V gene sequence: CDR1 ENHRY, CDR2 SYGVKD. In DNA, the CDR3 is TGTGCCATCAGTGAGTCGATTTTTAGGACAGGTGATCATCAGCCCCAGCATTTT. It is translated as CAISESIFRTGDHQPQHF.

The chain combines TRBV6-6 with TRBJ1-1; a weak D match, TRBD1 (6 bases). CDR3 length equals 15 residues. CDR1 MNHNY and CDR2 SVGAGI come from the germline V gene (reference sequence). V lost 5 bases, J lost 1 base, and 14 bases lay in between. CDR3 coding DNA: TGTGCCAGCAGTAGCAGGGGTGTGGCGAACACTGAAGCTTTCTTT. Protein: CASSSRGVANTEAFF.

The chain uses TRBV6-1 and TRBJ2-3; 11 bases are a match to TRBD2. Unmatched junction bases numbered 1, after V lost 1 base and J lost 4 bases. The CDR3 loop spans 15 amino acids. From germline, CDR1 is MNHNS and CDR2 SASEGT. The CDR3 DNA reads TGTGCCAGCAGTGAAGATAGCGGGGGGGCAGATACGCAGTATTTT. Its protein product is CASSEDSGGADTQYF.

V usage is TRBV5-1 and J usage is TRBJ1-2, with a weak D call TRBD1 (6 bases). The CDR3 extends over 14 amino acids. V was trimmed by 0 bases and J by 2 bases, leaving 8 bases between them. Germline V gene data show CDR1 as SGHRS and CDR2 as YFSETQ. The CDR3 DNA follows: TGCGCCAGCAGCTTGGGTCAGGGGAACTATGGCTACACCTTC. It encodes CASSLGQGNYGYTF.

The CDR3 coding sequence is TGTGCCAGCAGTGAACGACAGGGATCAGCGGATGAGCAGTTCTTC. Translating gives CASSERQGSADEQFF. The chain couples TRBV25-1 to TRBJ2-1; TRBD1 aligns across 7 bases. CDR1 MGHDK and CDR2 SYGVNS come from the germline V gene. V gave up 2 bases and J gave up 8 bases; unmatched junction bases: 9. The CDR3 is 15 amino acids.

The gene calls are TRBV4-1 and TRBJ2-5; TRBD1 aligns across 10 bases. The CDR3 runs to 15 residues. The V gene's germline CDR1 is MGHRA and CDR2 YSYEKL. The trim removed 4 bases at V and 2 bases at J, leaving 4 bases unmatched. CDR3 bases: TGCGCCAGCAGCCTTCGGGACAGGGGACAAGAGACCCAGTACTTC. It encodes CASSLRDRGQETQYF.

The chain uses TRBV7-8 and TRBJ2-7; D is possibly TRBD2 (5 bases). The CDR3 loop spans 13 amino acids. Trimming removed 2 bases at V and 7 bases at J, with 12 bases between. Germline V gene data show CDR1 as SGHVS and CDR2 as FQNEAQ. DNA for the CDR3: TGTGCCAGCAGCTTAATGACTGGAGGAGAGCAGTACTTC. Translated, it gives CASSLMTGGEQYF.

J is TRBJ2-4 and V is TRBV4-3; TRBD2 matches at 9 bases. The junction had 8 bases not matched to a gene; V was cut back by 0 bases and J by 2 bases. This CDR3 contains 18 residues. Germline-derived CDR1 and CDR2 are LGHNA and YSLEER. CDR3 DNA sequence: TGCGCCAGCAGCCAAGATTTCGGCGGGAGGGGCACCAAAAACATTCAGTACTTC. Translated: CASSQDFGGRGTKNIQYF.

This chain uses TRBV18 with TRBJ2-5, with 13 bases matching TRBD2. J gave up 1 base and V 3 bases, and 5 bases lay outside the gene matches. Germline CDR1 and CDR2: KGHSH and LQKENI. CDR3 length equals 17 residues. The CDR3 region is CASSPRGLAGVQETQYF. In DNA, the CDR3 is TGTGCCAGCTCACCGCGTGGACTAGCGGGGGTCCAAGAGACCCAGTACTTC.

The chain joins TRBV7-6 to TRBJ1-2, with TRBD1 identical over 7 bases. This CDR3 has 14 residues. V lost 1 base and J lost 8; bases outside the gene matches: 7. Germline CDR1 is SGHVS and CDR2 is FNYEAQ. CDR3 sequence reads: CASSLGTGGQGYTF. The DNA for the CDR3 is TGTGCCAGCAGCTTAGGGACAGGAGGGCAAGGCTACACCTTC. The full variable domain, with the rest looked up from reference TRBV7-6 and TRBJ1-2, is GAGVSQSPRYKVTKRGQDVALRCDPISGHVSLYWYRQALGQGPEFLTYFNYEAQQDKSGLPNDRFSAERPEGSISTLTIQRTEQRDSAMYRCASSLGTGGQGYTFGSGTRLTVV.

The gene calls are TRBV2 and TRBJ1-2; maybe TRBD1 (5 bases). CDR1 is SNHLY and CDR2 is FYNNEI in the germline V gene. Trimming stripped 6 bases from V and 5 bases from J, with 13 bases between. The CDR3 has 13 residues. CDR3 loop: CASRVDGGYGYTF. CDR3 nucleotide sequence: TGTGCCAGCAGGGTCGACGGGGGATATGGCTACACCTTC.